Listed below are T cell receptor beta chains from one sample, sequenced in a study of Graves' ophthalmopathy and Graves' hyperthyroidism. TCRdb analysed the multiplex PCR reads with MiXCR anew, one entry per CDR3 protein. The sample has almost 750,000 distinct CDR3 sequences; roughly two fifths are singletons. Sequenced: peripheral blood. The receptors were sampled from an adult man with Graves' ophthalmopathy. Both conserved end residues are part of each CDR3. D genes are given only for firm matches. Size is omitted from some rows. Given values are once, few, many or a class for expanded clones.

V: TRBV24-1; size: .; D: .; J: TRBJ1-5; CDR3: CASSVELDQPQHF; DNA: TGTGCCAGCAGTGTAGAGTTGGATCAGCCCCAGCATTTT
V: TRBV7-2; size: .; D: .; J: TRBJ2-7; CDR3: CASSPWVGYEQYF; DNA: TGTGCCAGCAGCCCCTGGGTAGGCTACGAGCAGTACTTC
V: TRBV24-1; size: .; D: TRBD1; J: TRBJ2-7; CDR3: CATSDRDRSSYEQYF; DNA: TGTGCCACCAGTGATAGGGACAGGAGCTCCTACGAGCAGTACTTC
V: TRBV20-1; size: .; D: .; J: TRBJ2-5; CDR3: CSARPYGGLKTQYF; DNA: TGCAGTGCCCGGCCTTACGGGGGGCTAAAGACCCAGTACTTC
V: TRBV11-2; size: .; D: .; J: TRBJ1-1; CDR3: CASSPGHQNTEAFF; DNA: TGTGCCAGCAGCCCGGGACACCAGAACACTGAAGCTTTCTTT
V: TRBV11-2; size: many; D: .; J: TRBJ1-5; CDR3: CASSRGWDQPQHF; DNA: TGTGCCAGCAGCCGGGGGTGGGATCAGCCCCAGCATTTT
V: TRBV2; size: .; D: TRBD2; J: TRBJ2-3; CDR3: CASSESSGAVDTQYF; DNA: TGTGCCAGCAGTGAATCTAGCGGGGCGGTAGATACGCAGTATTTT
V: TRBV20-1; size: few; D: .; J: TRBJ1-5; CDR3: CSARIGAQPQHF; DNA: TGCAGTGCTAGAATTGGCGCTCAGCCCCAGCATTTT
V: TRBV7-9; size: .; D: TRBD1; J: TRBJ2-6; CDR3: CASSTPGQLSGANVLAF; DNA: TGCGCCAGCAGCACTCCGGGACAGCTCTCTGGGGCCAACGTCCTGGCTTTC
V: TRBV7-9; size: once; D: .; J: TRBJ1-4; CDR3: CASRQRGGDEKLFF; DNA: TGTGCCAGCAGGCAGCGGGGGGGCGACGAAAAACTGTTTTTT
V: TRBV7-8; size: many; D: .; J: TRBJ2-5; CDR3: CASSSPHQETQYF; DNA: TGTGCCAGCAGTTCACCGCACCAAGAGACCCAGTACTTC